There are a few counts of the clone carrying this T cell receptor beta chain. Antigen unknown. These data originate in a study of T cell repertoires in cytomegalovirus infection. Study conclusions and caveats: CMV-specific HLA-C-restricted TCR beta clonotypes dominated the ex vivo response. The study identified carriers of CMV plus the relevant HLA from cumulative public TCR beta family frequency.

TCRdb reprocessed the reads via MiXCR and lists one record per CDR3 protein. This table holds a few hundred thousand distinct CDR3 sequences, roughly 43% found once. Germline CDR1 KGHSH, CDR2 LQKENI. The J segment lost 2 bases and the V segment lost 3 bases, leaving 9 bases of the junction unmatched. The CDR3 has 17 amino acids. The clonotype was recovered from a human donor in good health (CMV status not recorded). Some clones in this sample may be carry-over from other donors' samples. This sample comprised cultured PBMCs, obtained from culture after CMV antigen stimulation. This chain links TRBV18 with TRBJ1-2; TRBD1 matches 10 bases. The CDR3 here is CASSPSTGGKGNYGYTF. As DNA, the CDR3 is TGTGCCAGCTCACCCTCGACAGGGGGCAAGGGCAACTATGGCTACACCTTC.